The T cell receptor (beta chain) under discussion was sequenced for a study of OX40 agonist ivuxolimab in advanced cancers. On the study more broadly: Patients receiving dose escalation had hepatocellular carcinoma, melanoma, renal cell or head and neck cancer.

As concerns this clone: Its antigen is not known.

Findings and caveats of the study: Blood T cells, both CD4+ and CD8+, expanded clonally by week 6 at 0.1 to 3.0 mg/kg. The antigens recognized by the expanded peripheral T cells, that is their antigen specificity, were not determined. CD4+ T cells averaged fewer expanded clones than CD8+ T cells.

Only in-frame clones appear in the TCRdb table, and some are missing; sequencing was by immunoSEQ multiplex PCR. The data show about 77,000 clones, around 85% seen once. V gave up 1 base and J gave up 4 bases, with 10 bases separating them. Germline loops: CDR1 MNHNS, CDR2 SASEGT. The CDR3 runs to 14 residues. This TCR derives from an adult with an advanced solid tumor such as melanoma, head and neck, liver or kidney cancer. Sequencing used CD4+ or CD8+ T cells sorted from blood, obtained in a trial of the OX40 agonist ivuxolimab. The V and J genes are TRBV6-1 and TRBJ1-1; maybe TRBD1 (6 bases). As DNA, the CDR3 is TGTGCCAGCAGTGAAGTAGACAGGCCCACTGAAGCTTTCTTT. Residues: CASSEVDRPTEAFF.